The rows below give T cell receptor beta chains drawn from one sample of a study of cytomegalovirus exposure and HLA in healthy donors. Using immunoSEQ multiplex PCR, the repertoire was profiled, and TCRdb retains in-frame clones only, with some absent. The sample consists of over 85,000 clones, 84% of them appearing once. The sequenced sample consisted of PBMCs. All receptors derive from a woman under 30 in good health and CMV-seropositive. Both conserved end residues are part of each CDR3. The order of the fields is CDR3 protein, J gene, clone size, V gene. The size entry is marked missing in some rows and otherwise reads once, few, many or a size class.

CASREQGQVITEAFF TRBJ1-1 - TRBV19
CAIRHDREAYNEQFF TRBJ2-1 - TRBV10-3
CASRVGGGTRGYGYTF TRBJ1-2 - TRBV28
CASSLRLGNWTGREFF TRBJ2-1 - TRBV11-2
CASSSGGPYSNQPQHF TRBJ1-5 - TRBV5-4
CASSPFDGGGEKLFF TRBJ1-4 - TRBV18
CASSPPGGASGADTQYF TRBJ2-3 - TRBV18
CASSLLVGGNTGELFF TRBJ2-2 - TRBV5-1
CASSLVSGNSAFF TRBJ1-1 - TRBV5-1
CASSNNRGEEAFF TRBJ1-1 - TRBV2
CASSTSGQETQYF TRBJ2-5 once TRBV19
CASTNEAQETQYF TRBJ2-5 - TRBV6-6
CASSPGQGYGYTF TRBJ1-2 - TRBV11-2
CASSATGPFSGNTIYF TRBJ1-3 - TRBV5-1
CAISESAGWDTEAFF TRBJ1-1 - TRBV10-3
CASSAGTGFDTIYF TRBJ1-3 - TRBV7-9
CASSVGGETQYF TRBJ2-5 - TRBV9
CASSDRAEIEKLFF TRBJ1-4 - TRBV11-2
CASSQEPGRGDYEQYF TRBJ2-7 - TRBV4-2
CASSQSVSTGAKNIQYF TRBJ2-4 - TRBV4-3
CASSYSLNTGELFF TRBJ2-2 once TRBV5-4
CASSFPKQGATEAFF TRBJ1-1 - TRBV28
CASSVRQDETEAFF TRBJ1-1 - TRBV21-1
CASSGYGGLAYEQYF TRBJ2-7 - TRBV5-1
CASSFGLQGRLDYGYTF TRBJ1-2 few TRBV5-1
CASSRQGAQVGVTFF TRBJ1-1 - TRBV7-8
CATGRSYNEQFF TRBJ2-1 - TRBV30
CASSSGQTGANVLTF TRBJ2-6 - TRBV28
CASSSWTSYNEQFF TRBJ2-1 - TRBV27
CASRGTDSNQPQHF TRBJ1-5 many TRBV9
CASSLFSKLGNTGELFF TRBJ2-2 once TRBV5-1
CAWSVLTIEAFF TRBJ1-1 few TRBV30
CASSPGTSGGGTQYF TRBJ2-5 - TRBV6-5
CASSQGWGVNTEAFF TRBJ1-1 - TRBV4-1
CASNDLRDRGKGYTF TRBJ1-2 - TRBV2